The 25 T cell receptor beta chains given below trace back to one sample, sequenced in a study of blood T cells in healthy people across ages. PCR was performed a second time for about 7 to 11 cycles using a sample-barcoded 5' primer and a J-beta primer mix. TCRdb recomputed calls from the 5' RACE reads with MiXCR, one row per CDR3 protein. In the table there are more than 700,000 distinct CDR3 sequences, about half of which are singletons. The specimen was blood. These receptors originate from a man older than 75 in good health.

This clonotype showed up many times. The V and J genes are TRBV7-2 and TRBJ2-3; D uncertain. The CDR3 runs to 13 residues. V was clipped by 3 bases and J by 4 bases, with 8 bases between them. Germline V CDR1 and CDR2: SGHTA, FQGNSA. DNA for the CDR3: TGTGCCAGCAGCTTTCTTAACGCAGATACGCAGTATTTT. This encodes CASSFLNADTQYF.

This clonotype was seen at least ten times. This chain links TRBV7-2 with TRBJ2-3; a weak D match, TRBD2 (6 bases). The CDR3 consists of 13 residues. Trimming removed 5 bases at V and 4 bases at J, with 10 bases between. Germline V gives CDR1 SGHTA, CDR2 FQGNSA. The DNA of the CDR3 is TGTGCCAGCAGCGGGGACTTAGCAGATACGCAGTATTTT. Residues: CASSGDLADTQYF.

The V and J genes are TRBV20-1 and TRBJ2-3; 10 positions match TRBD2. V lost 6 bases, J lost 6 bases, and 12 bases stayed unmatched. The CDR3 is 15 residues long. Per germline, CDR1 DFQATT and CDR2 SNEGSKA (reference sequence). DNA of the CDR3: TGCAGTGCCCCAAGGAGCGGGGGGGCCTACGATACGCAGTATTTT. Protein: CSAPRSGGAYDTQYF.

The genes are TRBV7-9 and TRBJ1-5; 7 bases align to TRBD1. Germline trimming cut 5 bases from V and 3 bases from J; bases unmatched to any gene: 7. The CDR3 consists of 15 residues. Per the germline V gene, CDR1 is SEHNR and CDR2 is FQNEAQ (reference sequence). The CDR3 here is CASSPGTEYNQPQHF. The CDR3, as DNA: TGTGCCAGCAGCCCAGGGACAGAGTACAATCAGCCCCAGCATTTT.

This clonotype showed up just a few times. In DNA, the CDR3 is TGTGCCAGCAGTGCCGACGGAGCAGCCAAAAACATTCAGTACTTC. Residues: CASSADGAAKNIQYF. This rearrangement joins TRBV25-1 to TRBJ2-4; no clear D. V lost 4 bases to trimming and J lost 0 bases, with 10 bases between them. CDR3 length: 15 amino acids. Germline CDR1 is MGHDK and CDR2 is SYGVNS.

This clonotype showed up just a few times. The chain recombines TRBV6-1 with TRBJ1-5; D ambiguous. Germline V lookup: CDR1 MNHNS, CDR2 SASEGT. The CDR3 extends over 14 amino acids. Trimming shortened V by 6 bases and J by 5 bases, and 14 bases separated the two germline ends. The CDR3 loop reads CASRPIQNHQPQHF. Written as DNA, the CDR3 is TGTGCCAGCAGGCCCATACAGAACCATCAGCCCCAGCATTTT.

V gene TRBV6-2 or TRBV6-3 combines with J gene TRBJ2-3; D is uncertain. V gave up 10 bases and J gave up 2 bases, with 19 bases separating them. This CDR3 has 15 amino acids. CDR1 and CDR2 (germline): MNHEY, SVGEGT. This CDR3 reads CATSPLGDYTDTQYF. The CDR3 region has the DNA TGTGCCACCTCCCCCCTAGGAGATTACACAGATACGCAGTATTTT.

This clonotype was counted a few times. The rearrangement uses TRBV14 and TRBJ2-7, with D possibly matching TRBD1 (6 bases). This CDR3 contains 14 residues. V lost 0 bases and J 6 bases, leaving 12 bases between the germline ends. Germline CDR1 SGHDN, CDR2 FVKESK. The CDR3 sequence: CASSQEWQGTEQYF. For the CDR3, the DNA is TGTGCCAGCAGCCAAGAGTGGCAGGGGACCGAGCAGTACTTC.

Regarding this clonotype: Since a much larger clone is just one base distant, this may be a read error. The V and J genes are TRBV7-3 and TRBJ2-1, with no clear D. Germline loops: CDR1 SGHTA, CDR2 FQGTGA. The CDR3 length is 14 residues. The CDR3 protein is CASSVTHSYNEQFF. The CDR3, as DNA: TGTGCCAGCAGCGTAACACACAGCTACAATGAGCAGTTCTTC.

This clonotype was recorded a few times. CDR3 loop: CASTPRTGGTSGANVLTF. CDR3 nucleotide sequence: TGTGCCAGCACCCCCCGGACAGGGGGGACCTCTGGGGCCAACGTCCTGACTTTC. The chain joins TRBV27 to TRBJ2-6; the match to TRBD1 covers 10 bases. The CDR3 totals 18 residues. Germline-derived CDR1 and CDR2 are MNHEY and SMNVEV (reference sequence). After removal of 7 bases from V and 0 bases from J, the junction contained 9 bases not matched to a gene.

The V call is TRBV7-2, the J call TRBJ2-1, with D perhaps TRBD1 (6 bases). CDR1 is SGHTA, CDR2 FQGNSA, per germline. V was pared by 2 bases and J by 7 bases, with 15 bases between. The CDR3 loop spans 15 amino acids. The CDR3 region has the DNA TGTGCCAGCAGCTTATCGGGATGGGGGCGAAATGAGCAGTTCTTC. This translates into CASSLSGWGRNEQFF.

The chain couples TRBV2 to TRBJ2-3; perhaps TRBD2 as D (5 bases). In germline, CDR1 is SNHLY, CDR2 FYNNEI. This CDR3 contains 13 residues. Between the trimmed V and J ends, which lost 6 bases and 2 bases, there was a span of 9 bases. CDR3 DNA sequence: TGTGCCAGCAGGGAGCGGACCACAGATACGCAGTATTTT. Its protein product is CASRERTTDTQYF.

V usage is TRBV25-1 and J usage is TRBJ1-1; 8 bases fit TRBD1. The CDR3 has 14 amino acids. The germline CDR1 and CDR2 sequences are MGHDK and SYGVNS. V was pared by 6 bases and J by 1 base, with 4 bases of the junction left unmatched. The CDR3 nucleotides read TGTGCCAGCAGCCGGGACAGGACGAACACTGAAGCTTTCTTT. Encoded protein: CASSRDRTNTEAFF.

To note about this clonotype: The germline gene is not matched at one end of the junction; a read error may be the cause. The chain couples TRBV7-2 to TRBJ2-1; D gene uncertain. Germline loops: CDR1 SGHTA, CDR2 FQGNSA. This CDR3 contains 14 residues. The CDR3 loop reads CAGSVFVLGNEQFF. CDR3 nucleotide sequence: TGTGCCGGCAGCGTATTTGTTTTGGGCAATGAGCAGTTCTTC.

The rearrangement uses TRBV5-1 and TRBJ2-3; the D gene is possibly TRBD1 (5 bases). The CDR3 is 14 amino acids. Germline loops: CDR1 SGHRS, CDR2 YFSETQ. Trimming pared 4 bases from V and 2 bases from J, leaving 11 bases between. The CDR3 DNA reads TGCGCCAGCAGCGATGGACACCTCACAGATACGCAGTATTTT. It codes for CASSDGHLTDTQYF. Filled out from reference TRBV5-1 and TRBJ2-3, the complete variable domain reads KAGVTQTPRYLIKTRGQQVTLSCSPISGHRSVSWYQQTPGQGLQFLFEYFSETQRNKGNFPGRFSGRQFSNSRSEMNVSTLELGDSALYLCASSDGHLTDTQYFGPGTRLTVL.

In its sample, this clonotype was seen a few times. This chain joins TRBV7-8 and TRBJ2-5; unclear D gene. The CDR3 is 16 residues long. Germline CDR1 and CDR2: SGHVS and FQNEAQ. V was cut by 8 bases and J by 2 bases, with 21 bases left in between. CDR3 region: CASSGLAQRRQETQYF. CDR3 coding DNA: TGTGCCAGCTCGGGCTTAGCACAACGAAGACAAGAGACCCAGTACTTC.

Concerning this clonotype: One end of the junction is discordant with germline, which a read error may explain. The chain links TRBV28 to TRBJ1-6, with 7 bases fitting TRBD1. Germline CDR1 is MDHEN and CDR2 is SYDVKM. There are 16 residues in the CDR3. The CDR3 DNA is TGTGCCATCACGGACAGGACTAGCTCCTATAATCCACCCCTCCACTTT. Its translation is CAITDRTSSYNPPLHF.

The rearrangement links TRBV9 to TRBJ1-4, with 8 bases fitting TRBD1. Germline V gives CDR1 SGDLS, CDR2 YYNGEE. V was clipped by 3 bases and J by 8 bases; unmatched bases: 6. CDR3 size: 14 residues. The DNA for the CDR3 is TGTGCCAGCAGCGAGGACAGGGTAAACGAAAAACTGTTTTTT. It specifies CASSEDRVNEKLFF.

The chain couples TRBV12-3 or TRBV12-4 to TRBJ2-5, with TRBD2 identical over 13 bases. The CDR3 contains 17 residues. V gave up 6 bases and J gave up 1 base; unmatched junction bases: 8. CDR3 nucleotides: TGTGCCAGCAGCCCACTGGGACTAGCGGGACCCCAAGAGACCCAGTACTTC. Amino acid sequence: CASSPLGLAGPQETQYF.

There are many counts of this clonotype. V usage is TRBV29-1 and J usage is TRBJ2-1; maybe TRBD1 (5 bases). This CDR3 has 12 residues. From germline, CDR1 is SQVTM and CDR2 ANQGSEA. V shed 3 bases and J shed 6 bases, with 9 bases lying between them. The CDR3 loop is CSVDQGGNEQFF. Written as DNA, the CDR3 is TGCAGCGTTGATCAGGGTGGCAATGAGCAGTTCTTC.

CDR3 coding DNA: TGCAGTGCCAGACCCCAGAACACTGAAGCTTTCTTT. Protein sequence: CSARPQNTEAFF. The chain has TRBV20-1 and TRBJ1-1; no definite D call. CDR1 and CDR2 (germline): DFQATT, SNEGSKA (reference sequence). The ends were cut back, 6 bases at V and 1 base at J, with 9 bases in the middle. CDR3 size: 12 residues.

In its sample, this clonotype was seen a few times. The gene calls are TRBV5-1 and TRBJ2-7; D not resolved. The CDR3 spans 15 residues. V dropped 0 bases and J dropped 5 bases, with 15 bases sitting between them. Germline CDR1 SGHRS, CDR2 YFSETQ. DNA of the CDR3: TGCGCCAGCAGCTTGGAAGTTGGCTACAAGCACGAGCAGTACTTC. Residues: CASSLEVGYKHEQYF.

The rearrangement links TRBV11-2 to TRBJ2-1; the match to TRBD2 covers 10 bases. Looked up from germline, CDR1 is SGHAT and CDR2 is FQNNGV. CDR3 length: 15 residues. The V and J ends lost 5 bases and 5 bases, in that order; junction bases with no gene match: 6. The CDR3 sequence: CASSQLAGRDNEQFF. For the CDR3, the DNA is TGTGCCAGCAGCCAACTAGCGGGAAGGGACAATGAGCAGTTCTTC.

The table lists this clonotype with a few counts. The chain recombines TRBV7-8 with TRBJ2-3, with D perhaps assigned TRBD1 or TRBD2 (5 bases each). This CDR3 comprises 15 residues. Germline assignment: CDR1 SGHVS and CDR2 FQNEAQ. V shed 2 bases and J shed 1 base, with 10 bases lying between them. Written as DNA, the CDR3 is TGTGCCAGCAGCTTAAGGGACCAACGCACAGATACGCAGTATTTT. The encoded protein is CASSLRDQRTDTQYF.

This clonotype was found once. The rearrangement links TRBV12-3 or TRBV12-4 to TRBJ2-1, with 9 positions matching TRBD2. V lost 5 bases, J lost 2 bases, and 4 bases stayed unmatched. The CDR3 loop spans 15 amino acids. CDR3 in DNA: TGTGCCAGCAGTCCGCGGGAGGGCCCCTACAATGAGCAGTTCTTC. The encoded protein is CASSPREGPYNEQFF.